This TCR beta chain was found in a study of blood T cell repertoires in COVID-19 (dated by TCRdb to 2019 to 2021). Study-level background: Samples from collaborators originated in the United States, Italy and Spain and spanned both the acute and convalescent phases of COVID-19. The prospective study material was composed of cDNA or gDNA derived from T cells, B-cell-depleted T cells, or PBMCs. Subjects who had been exposed to COVID-19, were actively infected with it, or had recovered from it provided the deeply sampled blood TCRbeta repertoires that made up the dataset. A freely available public database, intended as a resource for researchers studying the immune response to SARS-CoV-2, is where the repertoires were released. The samples were drawn from the first 160 participants of the ongoing ImmuneRACE study and from 950 to 1,500 subjects provided by 6 global collaborators. A de-identified subject ID, COVID-19 status, age in years and sex were almost always included in the sample metadata. HLA class I and class II types, where available, came from metadata supplied by the sample provider rather than from assay-based typing.

Collaborating institutions collected whole blood in K2EDTA tubes following their own protocols. For TCRbeta analysis, collaborators shipped samples in one of three forms: frozen whole blood, isolated PBMCs, or DNA extracted from either of those sample types. About this clone itself: No cognate antigen has been identified for it. Base quality data are lacking; no much larger clone is found one base away.

Paper-wide results and their limitations: The quantity of clinical and demographic metadata differed by source and by participant and was supplied without curation.

The immunoSEQ Assay, a bias-controlled multiplex PCR, was used to amplify TCRbeta CDR3 regions from genomic DNA. In the source study's methods: Within the assay, amplification of reference gene primers was used to estimate how many nucleated cells each sample contained. To quantify the absolute abundance of each unique TCRbeta CDR3 rearrangement, sequence reads were collapsed and filtered. For each sample, productive Simpson clonality was calculated as the square root of Simpson's diversity index over productive rearrangements. TCRdb holds this immuneACCESS table with in-frame rearrangements only. Some clones are missing; in checked studies, unresolved V genes explain under half, and the rest has no known cause. The V and J calls and clone size are taken from that table; D and trimming were inferred from the DNA. In this sample the table shows about 200,000 clones, 87% of which occur a single time. Of the sample, 20% to 25% is held by the ten largest clones.

The material sequenced was peripheral blood. The source of this sequence is a man in his 60s with active or convalescent COVID-19.

CDR3 loop: CASSQGQGDEQYF. In nucleotides, the sequence is TGCGCCAGCAGCCAAGGACAGGGGGACGAGCAGTACTTC. The rearranged segments are TRBV4-1 and TRBJ2-7, with 9 central nucleotides matching TRBD1. Relative to germline, V is missing 1 base and J is missing 5 bases, with 0 bases of the junction outside any gene match. Based on the germline V gene, the CDR1 and CDR2 sequences are MGHRA and YSYEKL. Reading from cysteine to phenylalanine, the CDR3 counts 13 amino acids. Here the CDR3 DNA is all that survives: 39 bases in frame from base 1.